A single sample gave rise to the 21 T cell receptor beta chains below, sequenced in a study of cytomegalovirus exposure and HLA in healthy donors. 13 Jbeta primers and 60 Vbeta primers were used for the PCR. The repertoire was sequenced with immunoSEQ multiplex PCR; TCRdb's copy has only in-frame clones and lacks some. The table lists about 150,000 clones, 80% to 90% of them singletons. Sequences were obtained from PBMCs. Receptors were obtained from a girl between 5 and 17 years old in good health and CMV-seropositive.

The gene calls are TRBV5-1 and TRBJ2-7; 10 bases agree with TRBD2. The J segment lost 9 bases and the V segment lost 0 bases, leaving 12 bases of the junction unmatched. CDR1 SGHRS and CDR2 YFSETQ come from the germline V gene. The CDR3 is 16 residues long. The CDR3 protein is CASSLVTTSGGAVQYF. Written as DNA, the CDR3 is TGCGCCAGCAGCTTGGTAACCACGAGCGGGGGGGCCGTGCAGTACTTC.

The chain uses TRBV5-4 and TRBJ2-7; 9 positions agree with TRBD2. The ends lost 1 base at V and 5 bases at J; junction bases unmatched: 10. This CDR3 spans 16 amino acids. CDR1 and CDR2 (germline): SGHNT, YYREEE (reference sequence). The CDR3 nucleotides are TGTGCCAGCAGCTTGACGGGCGGGGGGGCCGTCGACGAGCAGTACTTC. It codes for CASSLTGGGAVDEQYF. Together with reference TRBV5-4 and TRBJ2-7, the CDR3 gives the full variable domain: ETGVTQSPTHLIKTRGQQVTLRCSSQSGHNTVSWYQQALGQGPQFIFQYYREEENGRGNFPPRFSGLQFPNYSSELNVNALELDDSALYLCASSLTGGGAVDEQYFGPGTRLTVT.

The sample holds a few counts of this clone. The chain recombines TRBV6-5 with TRBJ1-2; 8 bases align to TRBD1. This CDR3 comprises 15 residues. The trim removed 0 bases at V and 3 bases at J, leaving 3 bases unmatched. Germline V gene sequence: CDR1 MNHEY, CDR2 SVGAGI. The CDR3: CASSYSDRVYYGYTF. The CDR3 DNA follows: TGTGCCAGCAGTTACTCGGACAGGGTGTACTATGGCTACACCTTC.

This clone has just one count. The CDR3 DNA sequence: TGTGCCAGCAGTCCCGGGACAGGGAACACTGAAGCTTTCTTT. Translating it yields CASSPGTGNTEAFF. The chain recombines TRBV6-5 with TRBJ1-1; 8 positions agree with TRBD1. CDR3 size: 14 residues. The ends lost 5 bases at V and 1 base at J; junction bases unmatched: 3. In germline, CDR1 is MNHEY, CDR2 SVGAGI.

CDR3 residues: CASSQSPGMTNNEQFF. CDR3 DNA sequence: TGTGCCAGCAGCCAAAGTCCGGGAATGACAAACAATGAGCAGTTCTTC. The rearrangement links TRBV16 to TRBJ2-1; maybe TRBD2 (5 bases). This CDR3 contains 16 residues. Looked up from germline, CDR1 is KGHSY and CDR2 is FQNENV. V was shortened by 2 bases and J by 5 bases, with 16 bases between the two germline ends.

The rearrangement links TRBV5-4 to TRBJ1-3; D unclear. V was pared by 7 bases and J by 1 base, with 3 bases between. The CDR3 contains 11 residues. The germline CDR1 and CDR2 sequences are SGHNT and YYREEE (reference sequence). The CDR3 sequence is CASVSGNTIYF. CDR3 coding DNA: TGTGCCAGCGTATCTGGAAACACCATATATTTT.

In this sample, this clone turned up once. The rearrangement joins TRBV27 to TRBJ2-7; TRBD1 matches at 7 bases. Germline CDR1 MNHEY, CDR2 SMNVEV (reference sequence). V shed 2 bases and J 7 bases; nucleotides not matched to a gene: 5. This CDR3 region has 13 residues. The CDR3 sequence: CASSLQGVYEQYF. DNA of the CDR3: TGTGCCAGCAGTTTACAGGGGGTTTATGAGCAGTACTTC.

This clone appeared a few times. The chain carries TRBV9 and TRBJ2-3; D may be TRBD1 (6 bases). V lost 4 bases, J lost 1 base, and 13 bases lay in between. The CDR3 covers 15 residues. Germline V gene sequence: CDR1 SGDLS, CDR2 YYNGEE. The CDR3 spells CASSPRGYGTDTQYF. CDR3 sequence (DNA): TGTGCCAGCAGCCCTAGGGGGTATGGCACAGATACGCAGTATTTT.

V is TRBV29-1 and J is TRBJ1-2; D is unclear. Trimming removed 7 bases at V and 4 bases at J, with 10 bases between. Germline V gives CDR1 SQVTM, CDR2 ANQGSEA. The CDR3 runs to 11 residues. The CDR3 region is CSAFSLYGYTF. CDR3 nucleotides: TGCAGCGCCTTTTCCCTCTATGGCTACACCTTC. Using reference TRBV29-1 and TRBJ1-2 for the parts outside the CDR3, the full variable domain is SAVISQKPSRDICQRGTSLTIQCQVDSQVTMMFWYRQQPGQSLTLIATANQGSEATYESGFVIDKFPISRPNLTFSTLTVSNMSPEDSSIYLCSAFSLYGYTFGSGTRLTVV.

The rearrangement uses TRBV5-6 and TRBJ2-5; D is ambiguous. This CDR3 comprises 11 residues. Trimming cost V 4 bases and J 6 bases, with 7 bases left between them. Germline lookup yields CDR1 SGHDT and CDR2 YYEEEE. The CDR3 is CASSRSKTQYF. The CDR3 DNA reads as TGTGCCAGCAGCCGGTCGAAGACCCAGTACTTC.

This clone was seen a handful of times. V and J are TRBV2 and TRBJ1-2; 7 bases agree with TRBD1. This CDR3 has 13 residues. V lost 4 bases and J lost 3; bases outside the gene matches: 2. CDR1 is SNHLY and CDR2 is FYNNEI in the germline V gene. CDR3 sequence (DNA): TGTGCCAGCAGTGGACAGGGTGACTATGGCTACACCTTC. Residues: CASSGQGDYGYTF.

The chain recombines TRBV18 with TRBJ1-5, with D unresolved. Germline lookup yields CDR1 KGHSH and CDR2 LQKENI. The CDR3 loop spans 13 amino acids. Trimming shortened V by 6 bases and J by 7 bases, and 13 bases separated the two germline ends. The CDR3: CASSSPGPQPQHF. The CDR3, as DNA: TGTGCCAGCTCCTCACCAGGCCCCCAGCCCCAGCATTTT.

The CDR3, as DNA: TGTGCCAGCAGCTTACCCGGGGCTGGGGCCAACGTCCTGACTTTC. The encoded protein is CASSLPGAGANVLTF. The chain links TRBV7-9 to TRBJ2-6, with D perhaps matching TRBD2 (5 bases). Germline assignment: CDR1 SEHNR and CDR2 FQNEAQ (reference sequence). The V and J ends lost 2 bases and 2 bases respectively, with 7 bases between them. CDR3 size: 15 residues.

The rearrangement links TRBV6-5 to TRBJ2-5, with TRBD2 as a possible D gene (5 bases). The CDR3 loop spans 12 amino acids. Germline CDR1 and CDR2: MNHEY and SVGAGI. V was shortened by 8 bases and J by 5 bases, with 12 bases between the two germline ends. CDR3 residues: CASRPTGETQYF. In DNA form, the CDR3 reads TGTGCCAGCCGCCCCACGGGGGAGACCCAGTACTTC.

The table lists this clone with a few counts. This chain uses TRBV10-3 with TRBJ2-5, with 11 bases identical to TRBD1. J gave up 4 bases and V 3 bases, and 13 bases lay outside the gene matches. CDR1 and CDR2 from the germline V gene are ENHRY and SYGVKD. This CDR3 is 18 amino acids long. The CDR3 DNA sequence: TGTGCCATCAGTGAAAGGACAGGGGGCACGGTAAGCGGAGAGACCCAGTACTTC. It codes for CAISERTGGTVSGETQYF.

The chain couples TRBV7-8 to TRBJ1-1; 7 bases are a match to TRBD1. Germline CDR1 reads SGHVS; CDR2 reads FQNEAQ. The CDR3 length is 16 residues. V trimming: 5 bases; J trimming: 0 bases; junction bases outside the gene matches: 9. CDR3 in amino acids: CASSHSRGLMNTEAFF. DNA of the CDR3: TGTGCCAGCAGCCATTCGAGGGGGCTTATGAACACTGAAGCTTTCTTT.

V gene TRBV6-1 combines with J gene TRBJ1-2, with D possibly TRBD1 on 5 matching bases. This CDR3 is 14 amino acids long. Germline V lookup: CDR1 MNHNS, CDR2 SASEGT. Trimming pared 6 bases from V and 2 bases from J, leaving 13 bases between. In DNA form, the CDR3 reads TGTGCCAGCAGCCCCAGGGAAGACAACTATGGCTACACCTTC. As protein: CASSPREDNYGYTF.

V is TRBV18 and J is TRBJ1-4; a possible D gene is TRBD1 (5 bases). The V end lost 2 bases, the J end lost 13 bases, and 14 bases lay between the germline ends. This CDR3 has 13 amino acids. CDR1 is KGHSH and CDR2 is LQKENI in the germline V gene. In nucleotides, the CDR3 is TGTGCCAGCTCACCATCGTCCGGGACTCTACTGTTTTTT. Translating it yields CASSPSSGTLLFF.

The chain combines TRBV27 with TRBJ1-4; 8 nucleotides align to TRBD1. The V gene's germline CDR1 is MNHEY and CDR2 SMNVEV (reference sequence). V trimming: 5 bases; J trimming: 4 bases; junction bases outside the gene matches: 6. The CDR3 contains 15 residues. The CDR3 sequence: CASSPSTGGNEKLFF. As DNA, the CDR3 is TGTGCCAGCAGTCCATCAACAGGGGGTAATGAAAAACTGTTTTTT. Complete variable domain (other parts from reference TRBV27 and TRBJ1-4): EAQVTQNPRYLITVTGKKLTVTCSQNMNHEYMSWYRQDPGLGLRQIYYSMNVEVTDKGDVPEGYKVSRKEKRNFPLILESPSPNQTSLYFCASSPSTGGNEKLFFGSGTQLSVL.

V gene TRBV28 combines with J gene TRBJ1-6, with 12 bases that match TRBD1. The CDR3 consists of 15 residues. The V and J ends lost 5 bases and 5 bases, in that order; junction bases with no gene match: 1. Germline-derived CDR1 and CDR2 are MDHEN and SYDVKM. The CDR3 loop is CASSGTGGHNSPLHF. In DNA, the CDR3 is TGTGCCAGCAGTGGGACAGGGGGCCATAATTCACCCCTCCACTTT.

The gene calls are TRBV5-1 and TRBJ1-3; D call uncertain. The V and J ends lost 0 bases and 11 bases respectively, with 9 bases between them. Germline values: CDR1 SGHRS, CDR2 YFSETQ. This CDR3 spans 12 amino acids. The CDR3 protein is CASSLEAYPIYF. CDR3 coding DNA: TGCGCCAGCAGCTTGGAAGCCTACCCCATATATTTT. Using reference TRBV5-1 and TRBJ1-3 for the parts outside the CDR3, the full variable domain is KAGVTQTPRYLIKTRGQQVTLSCSPISGHRSVSWYQQTPGQGLQFLFEYFSETQRNKGNFPGRFSGRQFSNSRSEMNVSTLELGDSALYLCASSLEAYPIYFGEGSWLTVV.